The clone carrying this TCR beta chain is a singleton in its sample. Germline V CDR1 and CDR2: SGHAT, FQNNGV. This CDR3 has 13 residues. V was pared by 2 bases and J by 2 bases, with 0 bases of the junction left unmatched. PCR involved 60 Vbeta and 13 Jbeta primers. Repertoires were generated with immunoSEQ multiplex PCR, while TCRdb's copy carries only in-frame clones and drops some. The sample includes fewer than 100,000 clones, approximately 76% of them seen just once. These data belong to a study of cytomegalovirus exposure and HLA in healthy donors. The origin of this receptor is a middle-aged man in good health and CMV-seropositive. The rearrangement uses TRBV11-2 and TRBJ2-7; the match to TRBD2 covers 7 bases. Source material: PBMCs. CDR3 sequence reads: CASSLTSAYEQYF. The CDR3, as DNA: TGTGCCAGCAGCTTAACTAGCGCCTACGAGCAGTACTTC. The full variable domain, with the rest looked up from reference TRBV11-2 and TRBJ2-7, is EAGVAQSPRYKIIEKRQSVAFWCNPISGHATLYWYQQILGQGPKLLIQFQNNGVVDDSQLPKDRFSAERLKGVDSTLKIQPAKLEDSAVYLCASSLTSAYEQYFGPGTRLTVT.